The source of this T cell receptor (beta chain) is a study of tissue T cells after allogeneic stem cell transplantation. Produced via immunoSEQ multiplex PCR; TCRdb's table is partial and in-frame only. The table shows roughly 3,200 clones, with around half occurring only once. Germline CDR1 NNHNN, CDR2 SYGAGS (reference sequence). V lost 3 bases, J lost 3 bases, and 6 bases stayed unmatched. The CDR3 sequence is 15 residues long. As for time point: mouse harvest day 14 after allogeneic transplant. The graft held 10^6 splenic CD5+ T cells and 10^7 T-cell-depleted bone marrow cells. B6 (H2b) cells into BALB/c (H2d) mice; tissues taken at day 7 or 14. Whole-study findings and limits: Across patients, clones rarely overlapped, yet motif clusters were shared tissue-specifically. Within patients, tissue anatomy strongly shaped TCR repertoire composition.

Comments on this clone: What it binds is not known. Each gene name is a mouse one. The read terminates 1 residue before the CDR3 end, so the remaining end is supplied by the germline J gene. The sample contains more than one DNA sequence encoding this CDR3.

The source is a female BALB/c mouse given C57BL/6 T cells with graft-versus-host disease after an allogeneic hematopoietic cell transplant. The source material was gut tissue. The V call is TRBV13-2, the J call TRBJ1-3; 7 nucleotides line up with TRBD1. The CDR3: CASGVGQQGGNTLYF. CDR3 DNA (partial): TGTGCCAGCGGTGTGGGACAGCAGGGTGGAAATACGCTCTAT.